The 22 T cell receptor beta chains in this list originate from one sample, sequenced in a study of monozygotic twins with inflammatory bowel disease. For each CDR3 protein, TCRdb gives one entry from its re-call of the 5' RACE reads, without DNA. Its table records about 450,000 distinct CDR3 sequences. Sequenced sample: blood. Every receptor here comes from a human donor with ulcerative colitis or Crohn's disease, or a healthy co-twin of an affected twin (not recorded which).

The rearrangement joins TRBV12-3 or TRBV12-4 to TRBJ1-5; the TCRdb D gene call, TRBD1, has no DNA to confirm it. The CDR3 is made up of 18 amino acids. CDR3 loop: CASSRDRARGGSNQPQHF.

The chain recombines TRBV30 with TRBJ2-7; TCRdb's D gene call, TRBD1, goes unchecked for lack of DNA. In germline, CDR1 is GTSNPN, CDR2 SVGIG (reference sequence). The CDR3 has 14 residues. This chain's CDR3 is CAWSSDRVAYEQYF.

V is TRBV4-1 and J is TRBJ1-5. Germline CDR1 and CDR2: MGHRA and YSYEKL. The CDR3 loop spans 14 amino acids. CDR3 region: CASSPASINQPQHF.

The rearrangement joins TRBV29-1 to TRBJ1-1. Looked up from germline, CDR1 is SQVTM and CDR2 is ANQGSEA. The CDR3 is made up of 17 amino acids. CDR3 region: CSVEDYLGGGGNTEAFF.

This chain connects TRBV28 to TRBJ1-1. This CDR3 has 14 residues. Germline-derived CDR1 and CDR2 are MDHEN and SYDVKM. The CDR3 spells CASTPRALNTEAFF.

The chain combines TRBV5-1 with TRBJ1-2; the D gene TCRdb calls, TRBD1, cannot be checked with no DNA. The V gene's germline CDR1 is SGHRS and CDR2 YFSETQ. The CDR3 consists of 18 residues. The CDR3 protein is CASSLRTATTYGNYGYTF.

CDR3 sequence reads: CASSQGLPGETQYF. The chain joins TRBV4-2 to TRBJ2-5; checking the TCRdb D call of TRBD1 is not possible without DNA. Per the germline V gene, CDR1 is LGHNA and CDR2 is YNFKEQ. The CDR3 has 14 amino acids.

This sequence joins TRBV6-4 and TRBJ1-6; TCRdb's assignment of TRBD1 cannot be checked, as there is no DNA. Germline V gene sequence: CDR1 MRHNA, CDR2 SNTAGT. The CDR3 spans 14 residues. Here the CDR3 reads CASSDQGNNSPLHF.

The chain recombines TRBV10-3 with TRBJ2-7. CDR1 is ENHRY, CDR2 SYGVKD, per germline. The CDR3 consists of 11 residues. This CDR3 is CAISERYEQYF.

V and J are TRBV10-3 and TRBJ1-2; TCRdb selects TRBD1, and the lack of DNA leaves this call unchecked. Germline-derived CDR1 and CDR2 are ENHRY and SYGVKD. CDR3 length equals 13 residues. This CDR3 reads CAISVGYPGGYTF.

V usage is TRBV7-2 and J usage is TRBJ1-4; TCRdb indicates TRBD1, and absent DNA this call remains unverified. CDR1 is SGHTA and CDR2 is FQGNSA in the germline V gene. This CDR3 is built from 13 residues. The CDR3 loop is CASSFTGNEKLFF.

V gene TRBV5-1 combines with J gene TRBJ2-3; TCRdb designates TRBD2, a call that cannot be tested without DNA. CDR3 length equals 14 residues. Germline values: CDR1 SGHRS, CDR2 YFSETQ. CDR3 sequence: CDSSLEGGADTQYF.

The genes are TRBV12-3 or TRBV12-4 and TRBJ1-1; TCRdb picks TRBD1, but there is no DNA to check that call. This CDR3 has 14 amino acids. CDR3: CASSSGQGYTEAFF.

The chain is built from TRBV7-8 and TRBJ2-5; with no DNA, the TCRdb D assignment of TRBD2 cannot be verified. This CDR3 is 14 amino acids long. Germline lookup yields CDR1 SGHVS and CDR2 FQNEAQ. The CDR3 loop is CASSFLAGKETQYF.

CDR3 sequence: CSVRDRGLGANVLTF. V is TRBV29-1 and J is TRBJ2-6; checking the TCRdb D call of TRBD1 is not possible without DNA. CDR3 size: 15 residues. The germline gives CDR1 SQVTM, CDR2 ANQGSEA.

The rearrangement joins TRBV28 to TRBJ2-1; with no DNA, the TCRdb D assignment of TRBD2 cannot be verified. CDR3 length: 15 amino acids. The germline V gene has CDR1 MDHEN and CDR2 SYDVKM. CDR3 region: CASTGSGRARNEQFF.

The V call is TRBV4-3, the J call TRBJ1-4; the D call from TCRdb, TRBD1, cannot be confirmed without DNA. The CDR3 loop spans 15 amino acids. Germline assignment: CDR1 LGHNA and CDR2 YSLEER. This chain's CDR3 is CASSQTPGQGSKLFF.

The rearrangement joins TRBV15 to TRBJ2-1; TCRdb designates TRBD2, a call that cannot be tested without DNA. CDR1 and CDR2 (germline): LNHNV, YYDKDF (reference sequence). This CDR3 region has 16 residues. CDR3 loop: CATRRASGGEDNEQFF.

The gene calls are TRBV12-3 or TRBV12-4 and TRBJ2-3. The CDR3 is 11 residues long. The CDR3 spells CASSDPDTQYF.

This sequence joins TRBV7-3 and TRBJ2-5. This CDR3 has 13 amino acids. The germline V gene encodes CDR1 SGHTA and CDR2 FQGTGA. CDR3 sequence reads: CASSLTQQETQYF. The full variable domain, its missing parts supplied by reference TRBV7-3 and TRBJ2-5, is GAGVSQTPSNKVTEKGKYVELRCDPISGHTALYWYRQSLGQGPEFLIYFQGTGAADDSGLPNDRFFAVRPEGSVSTLKIQRTERGDSAVYLCASSLTQQETQYFGPGTRLLVL.

The chain joins TRBV18 to TRBJ2-7; there is no DNA to check the TCRdb D call of TRBD2. Germline V gene sequence: CDR1 KGHSH, CDR2 LQKENI. This CDR3 has 14 residues. The CDR3 protein is CASSPPTGRYEQYF.

J is TRBJ2-7 and V is TRBV29-1; lacking DNA, the TRBD1 call made by TCRdb goes unchecked. This CDR3 is 13 amino acids long. Per germline, CDR1 SQVTM and CDR2 ANQGSEA. The CDR3 region is CSVRSGHSYEQYF.